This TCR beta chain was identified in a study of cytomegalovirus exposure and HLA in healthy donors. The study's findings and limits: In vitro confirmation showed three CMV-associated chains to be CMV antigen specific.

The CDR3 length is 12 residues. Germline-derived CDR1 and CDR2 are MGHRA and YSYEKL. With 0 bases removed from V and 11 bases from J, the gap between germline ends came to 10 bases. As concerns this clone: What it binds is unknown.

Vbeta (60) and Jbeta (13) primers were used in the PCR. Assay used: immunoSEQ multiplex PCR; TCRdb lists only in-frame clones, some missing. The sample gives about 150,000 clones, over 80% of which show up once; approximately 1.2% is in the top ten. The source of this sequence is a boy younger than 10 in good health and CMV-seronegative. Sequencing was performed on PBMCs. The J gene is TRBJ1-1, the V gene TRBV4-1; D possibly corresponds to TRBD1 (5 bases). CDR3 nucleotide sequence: TGCGCCAGCAGCCAAGATTCAGGGCGCGCTTTCTTT. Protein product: CASSQDSGRAFF.